Listed here are 21 T cell receptor beta chains from one sample, sequenced in a study of beta chain features in type 1 diabetes. The study reverse transcribed the entire isolated RNA, so it sequenced expressed TCRB transcripts. Sequencing was performed with immunoSEQ multiplex PCR; in TCRdb, only in-frame clones are kept and a portion is missing. The sample records about 180,000 clones, about 13% being singletons. Sequenced sample: central memory CD4+ T cells from blood. The receptors derive from a woman in her late teens or twenties in good health.

Only a few counts were recorded for this clone. The V gene is TRBV28, the J gene TRBJ1-1; 8 bases agree with TRBD1. The CDR3 is made up of 15 amino acids. V was pared by 6 bases and J by 5 bases, with 11 bases of the junction left unmatched. Germline V lookup: CDR1 MDHEN, CDR2 SYDVKM. This CDR3 is CASSGSGGRRTEAFF. The CDR3 region has the DNA TGTGCCAGCAGCGGTTCAGGGGGCCGAAGGACTGAAGCTTTCTTT. The whole variable domain, filled in from reference TRBV28 and TRBJ1-1, reads DVKVTQSSRYLVKRTGEKVFLECVQDMDHENMFWYRQDPGLGLRLIYFSYDVKMKEKGDIPEGYSVSREKKERFSLILESASTNQTSMYLCASSGSGGRRTEAFFGQGTRLTVV.

The sample holds a few counts of this clone. This chain uses TRBV6-5 with TRBJ2-2; D gene ambiguous. Looked up from germline, CDR1 is MNHEY and CDR2 is SVGAGI. The CDR3 has 13 residues. The germline V and J ends were trimmed by 7 bases and 1 base, with 7 bases remaining between them. This CDR3 is CASTLENTGELFF. In DNA form, the CDR3 reads TGTGCCAGCACCTTAGAGAACACCGGGGAGCTGTTTTTT.

This clone was seen a handful of times. CDR3: CASRQDPGRTEAFF. The CDR3 coding sequence is TGTGCCAGCAGACAGGACCCCGGGAGGACTGAAGCTTTCTTT. The genes are TRBV6-4 and TRBJ1-1; perhaps TRBD1 as D (5 bases). Germline V gene lookup returns CDR1 MRHNA and CDR2 SNTAGT. The CDR3 totals 14 residues. The V and J ends lost 6 bases and 5 bases respectively, with 16 bases between them.

This rearrangement joins TRBV6-6 to TRBJ2-3; no reliable D call. The CDR3 totals 14 residues. V was trimmed by 8 bases and J by 1 base, leaving 13 bases between them. Germline V CDR1 and CDR2: MNHNY, SVGAGI (reference sequence). The DNA for the CDR3 is TGTGCCAGCGGGTTTCGCGGTGGCACAGATACGCAGTATTTT. Translating it yields CASGFRGGTDTQYF.

This clone appeared a few times. This chain links TRBV11-2 with TRBJ2-3; 11 nucleotides line up with TRBD2. The CDR3 contains 16 residues. Germline CDR1 and CDR2: SGHAT and FQNNGV. V gave up 2 bases and J gave up 0 bases; unmatched junction bases: 1. The CDR3 here is CASSLRLAGSTDTQYF. The CDR3 DNA reads TGTGCCAGCAGCTTAAGACTAGCGGGAAGCACAGATACGCAGTATTTT.

This rearrangement joins TRBV1 to TRBJ2-5; the table's D call of TRBD2 was not tested on the DNA. TRBV1 is classified as a pseudogene. This CDR3 has 15 amino acids. Here the CDR3 DNA reads TGCACCAGCTTGGGACTAGCTCCTACCCAAGAGACCCAGTACTTC. It translates to CTSLGLAPTQETQYF.

This clone was picked up a small number of times. CDR3: CASSLGRNGEQYF. CDR3 DNA: TGTGCCAGCAGCTTAGGGCGGAACGGGGAGCAGTACTTC. The genes are TRBV7-9 and TRBJ2-7, with D hard to call. V was clipped by 1 base and J by 7 bases, with 11 bases between them. Germline CDR1 SEHNR, CDR2 FQNEAQ (reference sequence). The CDR3 runs 13 residues.

This clone showed up just a few times. The V gene is TRBV5-1, the J gene TRBJ2-3, with D possibly TRBD2 on 6 matching bases. V was pared by 4 bases and J by 0 bases, with 15 bases between. Germline CDR1 reads SGHRS; CDR2 reads YFSETQ. The CDR3 consists of 16 residues. The chain's CDR3 is CASSGALAASTDTQYF. The CDR3 coding sequence is TGCGCCAGCAGCGGGGCCTTAGCGGCTAGCACAGATACGCAGTATTTT.

The chain is built from TRBV6-1 and TRBJ2-1; 8 bases are shared with TRBD1. CDR3 length equals 15 residues. With 1 base clipped from V and 8 bases from J, the junction kept 7 bases outside the gene matches. Germline V gene lookup returns CDR1 MNHNS and CDR2 SASEGT. The CDR3 loop reads CASSEGQGAAHEQFF. The CDR3 nucleotides are TGTGCCAGCAGTGAAGGGCAGGGGGCCGCCCATGAGCAGTTCTTC.

The rearrangement links TRBV2 to TRBJ2-5; D is perhaps TRBD1 (6 bases). The CDR3 has 15 residues. Trimming cost V 4 bases and J 1 base, with 13 bases left between them. Germline V gene lookup returns CDR1 SNHLY and CDR2 FYNNEI. CDR3 amino acids: CASSAGQLLQETQYF. The DNA for the CDR3 is TGTGCCAGCAGTGCCGGACAGTTACTCCAAGAGACCCAGTACTTC.

This clone showed up just a few times. V and J are TRBV7-2 and TRBJ2-5; 8 positions agree with TRBD1. CDR1 SGHTA and CDR2 FQGNSA come from the germline V gene. The CDR3 has 13 residues. Trimming at V came to 5 bases and at J to 2 bases, leaving 1 base not matched to a gene. The CDR3 sequence: CASSRDRQETQYF. The CDR3 DNA is TGTGCCAGCAGCCGGGACAGGCAAGAGACCCAGTACTTC.

The chain carries TRBV11-3 and TRBJ2-5, with D tentatively TRBD1 (6 bases). V was shortened by 4 bases and J by 5 bases, with 14 bases between the two germline ends. From germline, CDR1 is SGHNT and CDR2 YENEEA. The CDR3 is made up of 14 amino acids. CDR3 sequence: CASSSNREVETQYF. CDR3 in DNA: TGTGCCAGCAGCTCGAACAGGGAAGTGGAGACCCAGTACTTC.

This clone was observed a handful of times. The chain couples TRBV27 to TRBJ2-7; 9 bases align to TRBD2. This CDR3 comprises 15 residues. Germline V gives CDR1 MNHEY, CDR2 SMNVEV (reference sequence). J was trimmed by 6 bases and V by 5 bases; bases with no gene match: 11. The CDR3 sequence: CASSSSLAGAREQYF. CDR3 in DNA: TGTGCCAGCAGTAGTTCTTTAGCGGGAGCTCGCGAGCAGTACTTC.

The chain recombines TRBV28 with TRBJ1-4; TRBD1 matches 8 bases. The CDR3 loop spans 16 amino acids. With V trimmed by 7 bases and J by 4 bases, 11 bases remained unmatched. Germline-derived CDR1 and CDR2 are MDHEN and SYDVKM. CDR3 loop: CASTRLQGAYNEKLFF. The CDR3 bases are TGTGCCAGCACTAGACTCCAGGGGGCCTATAATGAAAAACTGTTTTTT.

This clone was recorded a few times. The chain recombines TRBV14 with TRBJ2-1; 10 bases fit TRBD2. CDR1 is SGHDN, CDR2 FVKESK, per germline. This CDR3 contains 21 residues. J was trimmed by 0 bases and V by 2 bases; bases with no gene match: 16. CDR3 in amino acids: CASSQRLGASGSSSSYNEQFF. CDR3 bases: TGTGCCAGCAGCCAACGTTTGGGGGCTAGCGGGAGTTCGAGCTCCTACAATGAGCAGTTCTTC. Full variable domain (missing parts from reference TRBV14 and TRBJ2-1): EAGVTQFPSHSVIEKGQTVTLRCDPISGHDNLYWYRRVMGKEIKFLLHFVKESKQDESGMPNNRFLAERTGGTYSTLKVQPAELEDSGVYFCASSQRLGASGSSSSYNEQFFGPGTRLTVL.

The gene calls are TRBV7-9 and TRBJ1-1; D possibly corresponds to TRBD1 (6 bases). V shed 3 bases and J shed 4 bases, with 9 bases lying between them. The germline V gene has CDR1 SEHNR and CDR2 FQNEAQ (reference sequence). The CDR3 is made up of 13 amino acids. CDR3 coding DNA: TGTGCCAGCAGCTTCACAGGGAGCACTGAAGCTTTCTTT. Translated, it gives CASSFTGSTEAFF. Full variable domain (rest looked up from reference TRBV7-9 and TRBJ1-1): DTGVSQNPRHKITKRGQNVTFRCDPISEHNRLYWYRQTLGQGPEFLTYFQNEAQLEKSRLLSDRFSAERPKGSFSTLEIQRTEQGDSAMYLCASSFTGSTEAFFGQGTRLTVV.

The chain combines TRBV6-5 with TRBJ1-3, with D perhaps TRBD1 (5 bases). Per germline, CDR1 MNHEY and CDR2 SVGAGI. The germline V and J ends were trimmed by 6 bases and 4 bases, with 16 bases remaining between them. This CDR3 has 15 amino acids. CDR3 amino acids: CASSPWTSSGNTIYF. Here the CDR3 DNA reads TGTGCCAGCAGCCCCTGGACATCCTCAGGAAACACCATATATTTT.

This chain links TRBV30 with TRBJ2-1; D is unclear. The V end lost 1 base, the J end lost 0 bases, and 13 bases lay between the germline ends. Germline V CDR1 and CDR2: GTSNPN, SVGIG (reference sequence). This CDR3 contains 16 residues. CDR3 sequence reads: CAWSGSTPSSYNEQFF. CDR3 nucleotide sequence: TGTGCCTGGAGTGGATCGACACCGAGCTCCTACAATGAGCAGTTCTTC. The entire variable domain, with the rest obtained from reference TRBV30 and TRBJ2-1, is as follows: SQTIHQWPATLVQPVGSPLSLECTVEGTSNPNLYWYRQAAGRGLQLLFYSVGIGQISSEVPQNLSASRPQDRQFILSSKKLLLSDSGFYLCAWSGSTPSSYNEQFFGPGTRLTVL.

This clone was observed a handful of times. The rearrangement links TRBV5-1 to TRBJ1-5, with D unclear. Germline assignment: CDR1 SGHRS and CDR2 YFSETQ. This CDR3 spans 13 amino acids. V lost 2 bases and J 3 bases, leaving 6 bases between the germline ends. The chain's CDR3 is CASSFSFNQPQHF. CDR3 coding DNA: TGCGCCAGCAGCTTTTCTTTCAATCAGCCCCAGCATTTT.

This clone showed up just a few times. The rearrangement links TRBV25-1 to TRBJ2-1; TRBD2 matches 8 bases. The length of the CDR3 is 15 residues. J was trimmed by 2 bases and V by 3 bases; bases with no gene match: 3. Germline V CDR1 and CDR2: MGHDK, SYGVNS. The CDR3 loop is CASSDAGGAYNEQFF. The CDR3 DNA reads TGTGCCAGCAGTGATGCGGGAGGAGCCTACAATGAGCAGTTCTTC.

This clone was found a few times. The CDR3 sequence: CASSSPAGGGQETQYF. The CDR3 region has the DNA TGTGCCAGCAGCTCTCCAGCGGGAGGCGGACAAGAGACCCAGTACTTC. This chain joins TRBV28 and TRBJ2-5; 9 bases are shared with TRBD2. This CDR3 spans 16 amino acids. V was clipped by 6 bases and J by 2 bases; unmatched bases: 10. CDR1 is MDHEN and CDR2 is SYDVKM in the germline V gene.